These 17 T cell receptor beta chains originate from one sample sequenced in a study of blood T cells in healthy people across ages. A sample-barcoded 5' primer and a J-beta primer mix were used in a second PCR of about 6 to 12 cycles. TCRdb re-called the 5' RACE reads through MiXCR, storing one row per CDR3 protein. The sample holds roughly 700,000 distinct CDR3 sequences, around 25% seen once. This sample was shared with a second study, whose subject was T cells of mothers and their children.

The material sequenced was blood. Receptors were obtained from a boy aged 5-17 years in good health.

This clonotype was found once. CDR3 sequence: CASSQGGLVDTQYF. Here the CDR3 DNA reads TGTGCCAGCAGCCAAGGAGGACTAGTAGATACGCAGTATTTT. This chain joins TRBV3-1 and TRBJ2-3; 7 nucleotides match TRBD2. Unmatched junction bases numbered 3, after V lost 1 base and J lost 5 bases. The CDR3 consists of 14 residues. Germline CDR1 reads LGHDT; CDR2 reads YNNKEL (reference sequence).

The sample holds a few counts of this clonotype. The chain uses TRBV20-1 and TRBJ1-2, with D maybe TRBD1 (5 bases). The CDR3 loop spans 12 amino acids. Germline-derived CDR1 and CDR2 are DFQATT and SNEGSKA (reference sequence). Trimming left V 2 bases short and J 4 bases short, with 8 bases between. In DNA form, the CDR3 reads TGCAGTGCTAGATCGGGGCCCTATGGCTACACCTTC. This encodes CSARSGPYGYTF.

The J gene is TRBJ2-5, the V gene TRBV6-5; 14 nucleotides match TRBD2. CDR3 length: 16 amino acids. The V gene end was trimmed by 4 bases and the J gene end by 4 bases; junction bases not matched to a gene: 5. Germline V gene lookup returns CDR1 MNHEY and CDR2 SVGAGI. This CDR3 is CASSWGLAGVVETQYF. The CDR3 nucleotides are TGTGCCAGCAGTTGGGGACTAGCGGGAGTAGTAGAGACCCAGTACTTC.

This clonotype occurred a few times. This chain joins TRBV7-6 and TRBJ2-5; perhaps TRBD1 as D (5 bases). In germline, CDR1 is SGHVS, CDR2 FNYEAQ. The germline V and J ends were trimmed by 1 base and 0 bases, with 9 bases remaining between them. The CDR3 runs to 15 residues. CDR3 coding DNA: TGTGCCAGCAGCTTAGAAGCGACAGACCAAGAGACCCAGTACTTC. It encodes CASSLEATDQETQYF.

This clonotype has just a few counts. The V gene is TRBV27, the J gene TRBJ2-7, with a tentative D call TRBD1 (6 bases). V was shortened by 3 bases and J by 5 bases, with 11 bases between the two germline ends. Germline loops: CDR1 MNHEY, CDR2 SMNVEV (reference sequence). The length of the CDR3 is 13 residues. The CDR3 sequence: CASSLAGADEQYF. CDR3 nucleotides: TGTGCCAGCAGTTTGGCAGGGGCCGACGAGCAGTACTTC.

This clonotype has only a few counts. The V and J genes are TRBV7-9 and TRBJ2-5; 13 positions agree with TRBD2. The closer fit of TRBJ2-1 to the DNA end suggests the J call may be wrong. The CDR3 spans 16 residues. CDR1 is SEHNR, CDR2 FQNEAQ, per germline (reference sequence). The CDR3 region has the DNA TGTGCCAGCAGCCCCCCCGGGACTAGCGGGGATCACGAGCAGTTCTTC. The encoded protein is CASSPPGTSGDHEQFF.

This clonotype came up a few times. The V and J genes are TRBV29-1 and TRBJ2-7; D uncertain. Between the trimmed V and J ends, which lost 6 bases and 6 bases, there was a span of 18 bases. The CDR3 contains 13 residues. CDR1 is SQVTM, CDR2 ANQGSEA, per germline. The CDR3 protein is CSVQPSGQSEQYF. The DNA of the CDR3 is TGCAGCGTGCAACCGTCGGGTCAAAGCGAGCAGTACTTC.

This clonotype occurred a few times. The chain is built from TRBV27 and TRBJ2-5; no clear D gene. Germline loops: CDR1 MNHEY, CDR2 SMNVEV (reference sequence). This CDR3 comprises 13 residues. V was shortened by 5 bases and J by 5 bases, with 12 bases between the two germline ends. The CDR3 region is CASSPISRETQYF. The CDR3 DNA reads as TGTGCCAGCAGTCCAATATCCCGGGAGACCCAGTACTTC.

This clonotype was seen only a few times. The chain has TRBV19 and TRBJ1-1; D might be TRBD1 (5 bases). The CDR3 runs 14 residues. Germline V CDR1 and CDR2: LNHDA, SQIVND (reference sequence). Trimming removed 6 bases at V and 2 bases at J, with 13 bases between. CDR3 nucleotide sequence: TGTGCCAGTAGGCGGGACTGGGGTAACACTGAAGCTTTCTTT. The encoded protein is CASRRDWGNTEAFF.

The chain links TRBV9 to TRBJ2-1, with D perhaps matching TRBD1 or TRBD2 (5 bases each). Germline V CDR1 and CDR2: SGDLS, YYNGEE. V gave up 0 bases and J gave up 9 bases, with 13 bases separating them. The CDR3 sequence is 14 residues long. The CDR3 sequence: CASSVASRDGEQFF. DNA for the CDR3: TGTGCCAGCAGCGTAGCTAGCAGGGACGGTGAGCAGTTCTTC.

V usage is TRBV5-1 and J usage is TRBJ1-6; D is undetermined. The ends were cut back, 0 bases at V and 10 bases at J, with 8 bases in the middle. The V gene's germline CDR1 is SGHRS and CDR2 YFSETQ. This CDR3 is 13 amino acids long. CDR3 in DNA: TGCGCCAGCAGCTTGGCGTCTAGATCACCCCTCCACTTT. Translated, it gives CASSLASRSPLHF. Variable domain in full (rest from reference TRBV5-1 and TRBJ1-6): KAGVTQTPRYLIKTRGQQVTLSCSPISGHRSVSWYQQTPGQGLQFLFEYFSETQRNKGNFPGRFSGRQFSNSRSEMNVSTLELGDSALYLCASSLASRSPLHFGNGTRLTVT.

This clonotype came up a few times. The gene calls are TRBV7-6 and TRBJ2-7; D may correspond to TRBD1 or TRBD2 (5 bases each). The CDR3 has 15 residues. Per germline, CDR1 SGHVS and CDR2 FNYEAQ. Trimming left V 1 base short and J 2 bases short, with 12 bases between. CDR3 coding DNA: TGTGCCAGCAGCTTAGAGAAGGGACCGACCTACGAGCAGTACTTC. Translated: CASSLEKGPTYEQYF.

This clonotype was seen only once. This sequence joins TRBV9 and TRBJ2-1; no clear D. The CDR3 loop spans 12 amino acids. The germline V gene encodes CDR1 SGDLS and CDR2 YYNGEE. Deletions cut 4 bases from V and 5 bases from J, with 7 bases between. CDR3 region: CASSTYDNEQFF. The CDR3 region has the DNA TGTGCCAGCAGCACCTACGACAATGAGCAGTTCTTC.

The chain combines TRBV28 with TRBJ2-1, with 11 bases lining up with TRBD2. V was pared by 3 bases and J by 0 bases, with 4 bases of the junction left unmatched. The germline V gene encodes CDR1 MDHEN and CDR2 SYDVKM. The CDR3 loop spans 17 amino acids. The CDR3 protein is CASSFSGRGSSYNEQFF. The CDR3 coding sequence is TGTGCCAGCAGTTTTAGCGGGAGGGGTAGCTCCTACAATGAGCAGTTCTTC.

This chain joins TRBV28 and TRBJ2-5; 8 positions agree with TRBD2. There are 12 residues in the CDR3. Germline values: CDR1 MDHEN, CDR2 SYDVKM. Germline trimming cut 4 bases from V and 12 bases from J; bases unmatched to any gene: 7. The CDR3 DNA sequence: TGTGCCAGCAGTTCCGGGACTAGAGATGAGTACTTC. Its protein product is CASSSGTRDEYF.

This chain links TRBV9 with TRBJ2-7, with TRBD2 matching over 8 bases. TRBJ2-5 explains the end of the DNA better; the J call may be wrong. The germline CDR1 and CDR2 sequences are SGDLS and YYNGEE. The CDR3 covers 15 residues. CDR3 loop: CASSGGTSRWETQYF. In DNA form, the CDR3 reads TGTGCCAGCAGCGGCGGGACTAGTCGATGGGAGACCCAGTACTTC.

V is TRBV11-1 and J is TRBJ1-2; 7 nucleotides match TRBD1. The trim removed 5 bases at V and 2 bases at J, leaving 14 bases unmatched. The V gene's germline CDR1 is SGHAT and CDR2 FQDESV (reference sequence). The CDR3 runs to 17 residues. The CDR3 coding sequence is TGTGCCAGCAGCCCACGACAGGGATACCTTTTGAACTATGGCTACACCTTC. Protein sequence: CASSPRQGYLLNYGYTF. The whole variable domain, filled in from reference TRBV11-1 and TRBJ1-2, reads EAEVAQSPRYKITEKSQAVAFWCDPISGHATLYWYRQILGQGPELLVQFQDESVVDDSQLPKDRFSAERLKGVDSTLKIQPAELGDSAMYLCASSPRQGYLLNYGYTFGSGTRLTVV.